This T cell receptor beta chain was sequenced in a study of shared clonotypes between healthy human individuals. CD45RO-negative, CCR7-selected cells formed the naive CD8 fraction, which excluded terminally differentiated effector memory CD45RA+ cells. Germline loops: CDR1 SGHNT, CDR2 YYREEE (reference sequence). V gave up 0 bases and J gave up 7 bases; unmatched junction bases: 6. The CDR3 is made up of 16 amino acids. Sequencing was performed with immunoSEQ multiplex PCR; in TCRdb, only in-frame clones are kept and a portion is missing. The sample holds roughly 550,000 clones, less than 97% seen once. This clone was seen just once.

Sequences were obtained from naive CD8+ T cells sorted from blood. V is TRBV5-4 and J is TRBJ2-3, with 12 bases lining up with TRBD2. The TCR sequence derives from a woman in her twenties or thirties in good health. CDR3 in DNA: TGTGCCAGCAGCTTGGGACTAGCGGGAGTCGGAAATACGCAGTATTTT. Translating gives CASSLGLAGVGNTQYF. The variable domain in full, completed from reference TRBV5-4 and TRBJ2-3, reads ETGVTQSPTHLIKTRGQQVTLRCSSQSGHNTVSWYQQALGQGPQFIFQYYREEENGRGNFPPRFSGLQFPNYSSELNVNALELDDSALYLCASSLGLAGVGNTQYFGPGTRLTVL.